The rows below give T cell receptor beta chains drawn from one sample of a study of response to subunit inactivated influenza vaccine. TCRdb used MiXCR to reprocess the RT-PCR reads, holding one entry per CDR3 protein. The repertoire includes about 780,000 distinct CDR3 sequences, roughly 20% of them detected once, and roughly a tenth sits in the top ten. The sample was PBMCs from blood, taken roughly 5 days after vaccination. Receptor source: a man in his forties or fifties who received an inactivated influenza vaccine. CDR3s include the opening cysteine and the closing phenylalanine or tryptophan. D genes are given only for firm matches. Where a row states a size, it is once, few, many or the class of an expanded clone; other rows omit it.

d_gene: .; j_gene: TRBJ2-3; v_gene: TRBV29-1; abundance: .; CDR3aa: CSVGRAALDTQYF; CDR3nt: TGCAGCGTTGGGAGGGCTGCGTTGGATACGCAGTATTTT
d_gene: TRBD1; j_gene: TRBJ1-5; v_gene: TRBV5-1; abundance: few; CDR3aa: CASSLTGVRDQPQHF; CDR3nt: TGCGCCAGCAGCTTGACAGGGGTGCGGGATCAGCCCCAGCATTTT
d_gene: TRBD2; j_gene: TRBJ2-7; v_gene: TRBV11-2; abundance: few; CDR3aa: CASSLGGTSGRNYTFDEQYF; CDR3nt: TGTGCCAGCAGCTTAGGAGGGACTAGCGGGAGGAACTACACTTTCGACGAGCAGTACTTC
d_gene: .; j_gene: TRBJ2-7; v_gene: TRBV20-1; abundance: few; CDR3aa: CSARDFDRTYEQYF; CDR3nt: TGCAGTGCTAGAGATTTCGACAGAACCTACGAGCAGTACTTC
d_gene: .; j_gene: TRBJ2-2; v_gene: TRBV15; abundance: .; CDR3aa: CATSRATGNTGELFF; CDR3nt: TGTGCCACCAGCAGGGCGACAGGGAACACCGGGGAGCTGTTTTTT
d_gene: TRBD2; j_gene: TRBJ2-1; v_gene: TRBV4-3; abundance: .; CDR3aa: CASSQDIGTSGSYEQFF; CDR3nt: TGCGCCAGCAGCCAAGATATCGGGACTAGCGGGAGCTATGAGCAGTTCTTC
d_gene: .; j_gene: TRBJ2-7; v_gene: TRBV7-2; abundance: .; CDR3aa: CASSIITEQYF; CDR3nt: TGTGCCAGCAGCATCATTACAGAGCAGTACTTC
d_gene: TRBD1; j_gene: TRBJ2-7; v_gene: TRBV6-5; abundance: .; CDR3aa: CASSYPGTGGYEQYF; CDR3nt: TGTGCCAGCAGTTACCCCGGGACAGGGGGTTACGAGCAGTACTTC
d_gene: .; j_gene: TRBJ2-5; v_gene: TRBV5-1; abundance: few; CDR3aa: CASSLGGARETQYF; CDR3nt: TGCGCCAGCAGCTTGGGGGGGGCTCGGGAGACCCAGTACTTC
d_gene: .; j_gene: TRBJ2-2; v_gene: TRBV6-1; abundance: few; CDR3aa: CASTPIRAGELFF; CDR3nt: TGTGCCAGCACCCCGATTCGGGCCGGGGAGCTGTTTTTT
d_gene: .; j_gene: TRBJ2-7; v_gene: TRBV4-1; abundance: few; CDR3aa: CASSQGQGRFYYEQYF; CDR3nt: TGCGCCAGCAGCCAAGGTCAGGGCAGGTTTTACTACGAGCAGTACTTC
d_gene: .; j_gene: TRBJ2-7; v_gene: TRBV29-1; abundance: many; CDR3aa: CSVEDGTYEQYF; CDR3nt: TGCAGCGTTGAAGATGGTACCTACGAGCAGTACTTC
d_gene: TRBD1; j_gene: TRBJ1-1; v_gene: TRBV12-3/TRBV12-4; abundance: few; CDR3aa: CASSLPTGTGGNEAFF; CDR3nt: TGTGCCAGCAGTTTACCAACCGGGACAGGTGGAAACGAAGCTTTCTTT
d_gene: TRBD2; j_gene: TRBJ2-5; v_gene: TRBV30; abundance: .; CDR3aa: CAWSSVGGETQYF; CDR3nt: TGTGCCTGGAGTTCGGTGGGAGGGGAGACCCAGTACTTC
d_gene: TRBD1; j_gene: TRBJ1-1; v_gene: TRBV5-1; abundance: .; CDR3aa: CASSLSTGGPEAFF; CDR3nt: TGCGCCAGCAGCCTTTCTACAGGGGGCCCTGAAGCTTTCTTT
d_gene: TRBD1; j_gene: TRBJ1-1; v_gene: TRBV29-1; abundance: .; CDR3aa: CSVAEGGGTEAFF; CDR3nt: TGCAGCGTTGCCGAAGGGGGCGGCACTGAAGCTTTCTTT
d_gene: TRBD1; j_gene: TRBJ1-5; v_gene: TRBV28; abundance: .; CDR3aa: CASSPRTGGFQPQHF; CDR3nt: TGTGCCAGCAGTCCTCGGACAGGGGGCTTTCAGCCCCAGCATTTT
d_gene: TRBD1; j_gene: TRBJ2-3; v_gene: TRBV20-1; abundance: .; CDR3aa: CSATDRGFDTQYF; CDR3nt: TGCAGTGCTACAGACAGGGGGTTTGATACGCAGTATTTT
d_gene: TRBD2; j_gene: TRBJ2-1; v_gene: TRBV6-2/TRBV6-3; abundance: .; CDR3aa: CASSSAGVGNEQFF; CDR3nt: TGTGCCAGCAGTTCTGCGGGAGTAGGCAATGAGCAGTTCTTC
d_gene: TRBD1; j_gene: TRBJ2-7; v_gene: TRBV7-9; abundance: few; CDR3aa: CASSAPGQGSYEQYF; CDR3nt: TGTGCCAGCAGCGCGCCGGGACAGGGTTCCTACGAGCAGTACTTC
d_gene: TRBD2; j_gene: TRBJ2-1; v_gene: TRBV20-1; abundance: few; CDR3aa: CSARDVSGINEQFF; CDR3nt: TGCAGTGCTAGAGATGTCAGCGGGATCAATGAGCAGTTCTTC
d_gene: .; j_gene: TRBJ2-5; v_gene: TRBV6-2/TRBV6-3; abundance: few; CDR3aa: CASRSEGSLQYF; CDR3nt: TGTGCCAGCAGGAGTGAAGGAAGTCTCCAGTACTTC
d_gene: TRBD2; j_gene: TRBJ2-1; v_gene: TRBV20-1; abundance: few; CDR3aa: CSASGLVAGEQFF; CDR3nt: TGCAGTGCATCGGGACTAGTCGCTGGTGAGCAGTTCTTC
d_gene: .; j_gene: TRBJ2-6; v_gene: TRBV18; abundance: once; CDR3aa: CASSPPWQGANVLTF; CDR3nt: TGTGCCAGCTCACCACCGTGGCAGGGGGCCAACGTCCTGACTTTC
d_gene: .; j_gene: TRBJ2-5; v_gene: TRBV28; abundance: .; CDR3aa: CASSSPGAGQETQYF; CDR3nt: TGTGCCAGCAGTTCCCCCGGGGCCGGACAAGAGACCCAGTACTTC
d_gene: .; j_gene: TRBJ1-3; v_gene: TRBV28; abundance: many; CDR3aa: CASSLDFSGNTIYF; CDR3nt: TGTGCCAGCAGTTTGGACTTCTCTGGAAACACCATATATTTT
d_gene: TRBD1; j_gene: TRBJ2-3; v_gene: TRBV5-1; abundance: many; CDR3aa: CASSLGQGLTDTQYF; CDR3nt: TGTGCCAGCAGCTTGGGACAGGGGTTGACAGATACGCAGTATTTT
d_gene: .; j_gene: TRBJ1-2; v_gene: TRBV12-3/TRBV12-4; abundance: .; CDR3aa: CASSLGPIRGGYTF; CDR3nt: TGTGCCAGCAGTCTAGGCCCTATCAGGGGTGGCTACACCTTC
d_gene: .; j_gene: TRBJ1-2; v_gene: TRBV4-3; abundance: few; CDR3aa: CASSPTNRVSGQFYTF; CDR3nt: TGCGCCAGCAGCCCGACCAACAGGGTTAGTGGGCAATTCTACACCTTC
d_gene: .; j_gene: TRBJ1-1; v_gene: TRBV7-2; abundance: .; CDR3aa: CASSLAEPAEAFF; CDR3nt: TGTGCCAGCAGCTTAGCAGAGCCCGCTGAAGCTTTCTTT
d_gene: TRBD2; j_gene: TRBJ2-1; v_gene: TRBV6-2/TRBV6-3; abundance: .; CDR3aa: CASSRRRGGNEQFF; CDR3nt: TGTGCCAGCAGCCGCCGGCGGGGGGGCAATGAGCAGTTCTTC
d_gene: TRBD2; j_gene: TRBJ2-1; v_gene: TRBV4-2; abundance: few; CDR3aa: CASSQDGLAGVNEQFF; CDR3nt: TGTGCCAGCAGCCAAGACGGACTAGCGGGAGTTAATGAGCAGTTCTTC
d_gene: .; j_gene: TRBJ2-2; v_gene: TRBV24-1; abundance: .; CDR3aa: CATSDLTNTGELFF; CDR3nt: TGTGCCACCAGTGATTTGACGAACACCGGGGAGCTGTTTTTT
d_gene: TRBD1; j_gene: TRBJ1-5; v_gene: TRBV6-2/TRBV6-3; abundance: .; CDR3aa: CASSLPTGGGPSNQPQHF; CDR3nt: TGTGCCAGCAGTCTTCCAACAGGGGGGGGACCCAGCAATCAGCCCCAGCATTTT
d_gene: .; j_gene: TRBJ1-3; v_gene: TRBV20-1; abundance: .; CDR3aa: CSAPRTPEANSGNTIYF; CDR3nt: TGCAGTGCCCCGAGGACCCCTGAGGCCAACTCTGGAAACACCATATATTTT
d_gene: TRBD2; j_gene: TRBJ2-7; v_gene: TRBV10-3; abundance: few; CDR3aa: CAIMELAGPYEQYF; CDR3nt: TGTGCCATCATGGAACTAGCGGGACCCTACGAGCAGTACTTC
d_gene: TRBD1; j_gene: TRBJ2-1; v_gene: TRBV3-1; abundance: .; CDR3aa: CASSPRGTVSYNEQFF; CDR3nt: TGTGCCAGCAGCCCCAGGGGGACAGTCTCCTACAATGAGCAGTTCTTC
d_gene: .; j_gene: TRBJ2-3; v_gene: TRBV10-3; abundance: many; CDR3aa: CAITRGGTDTQYF; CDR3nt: TGTGCCATCACTCGAGGGGGCACAGATACGCAGTATTTT
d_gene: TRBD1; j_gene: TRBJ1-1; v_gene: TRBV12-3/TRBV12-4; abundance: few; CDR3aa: CASSFKGAMNTEAFF; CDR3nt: TGTGCCAGCAGTTTTAAGGGGGCAATGAACACTGAAGCTTTCTTT
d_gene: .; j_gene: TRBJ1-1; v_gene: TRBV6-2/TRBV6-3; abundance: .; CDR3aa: CASSYSATGGNTEAFF; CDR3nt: TGTGCCAGCAGTTACTCTGCTACGGGAGGAAATACTGAAGCTTTCTTT
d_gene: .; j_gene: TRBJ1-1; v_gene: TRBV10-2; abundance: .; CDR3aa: CASSESVSSNTEAFF; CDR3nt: TGCGCCAGCAGTGAGTCGGTCAGTTCGAACACTGAAGCTTTCTTT
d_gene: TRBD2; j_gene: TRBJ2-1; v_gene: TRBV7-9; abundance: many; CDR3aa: CASSFSSGRATGHEQFF; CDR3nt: TGTGCCAGCAGCTTTTCTAGCGGGAGGGCGACAGGTCATGAGCAGTTCTTC
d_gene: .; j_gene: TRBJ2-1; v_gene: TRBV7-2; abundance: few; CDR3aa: CASSNKLSSYNEQFF; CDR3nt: TGTGCCAGCAGCAATAAGCTCAGCTCCTACAATGAGCAGTTCTTC